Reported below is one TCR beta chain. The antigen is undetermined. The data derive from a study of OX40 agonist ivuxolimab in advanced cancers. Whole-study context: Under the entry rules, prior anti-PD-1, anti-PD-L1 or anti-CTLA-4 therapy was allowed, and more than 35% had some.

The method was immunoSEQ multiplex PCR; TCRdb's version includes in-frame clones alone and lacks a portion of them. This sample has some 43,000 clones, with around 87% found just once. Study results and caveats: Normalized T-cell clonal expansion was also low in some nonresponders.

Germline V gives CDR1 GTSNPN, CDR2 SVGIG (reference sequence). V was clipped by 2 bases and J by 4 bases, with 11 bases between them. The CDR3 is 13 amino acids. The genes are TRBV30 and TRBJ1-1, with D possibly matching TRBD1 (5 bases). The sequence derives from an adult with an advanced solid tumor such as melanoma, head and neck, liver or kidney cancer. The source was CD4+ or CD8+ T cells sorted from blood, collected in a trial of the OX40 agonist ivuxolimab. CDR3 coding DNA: TGTGCCTGGAGTCAACAGGTTAGCACTGAAGCTTTCTTT. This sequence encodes CAWSQQVSTEAFF.